One sample yielded the 20 T cell receptor beta chains listed below, sequenced in a study of identical twins. TCRdb used MiXCR to reprocess the 5' RACE reads, holding one entry per CDR3 protein. The table records about 570,000 distinct CDR3 sequences, roughly 9.5% of them present only once. In addition, the sample was reused for a study of yellow fever vaccine responses in identical twins.

Sequenced sample: PBMCs. The receptor set was obtained from a woman between 18 and 29 years old in good health.

Ten or more counts support this clonotype. The chain has TRBV5-1 and TRBJ2-2, with D possibly being TRBD1 or TRBD2 (5 bases each). This CDR3 spans 15 amino acids. Germline CDR1 and CDR2: SGHRS and YFSETQ. V lost 4 bases to trimming and J lost 0 bases, with 10 bases between them. The CDR3 loop is CASSRDGSNTGELFF. CDR3 DNA sequence: TGCGCCAGCAGCCGGGACGGCTCGAACACCGGGGAGCTGTTTTTT.

This clonotype was picked up many times. V usage is TRBV9 and J usage is TRBJ2-3, with TRBD1 matching over 7 bases. Per the germline V gene, CDR1 is SGDLS and CDR2 is YYNGEE. CDR3 length: 13 amino acids. The V segment lost 3 bases and the J segment 6 bases; nucleotides outside the gene matches: 4. For the CDR3, the DNA is TGTGCCAGCAGCGGCACAGGGGACGATACGCAGTATTTT. This codes for CASSGTGDDTQYF.

The chain combines TRBV2 with TRBJ1-1; D might be TRBD1 (5 bases). Trimming stripped 1 base from V and 7 bases from J, with 13 bases between. The CDR3 totals 14 residues. Germline values: CDR1 SNHLY, CDR2 FYNNEI. The CDR3 spells CASSEVGEGNEAFF. CDR3 DNA sequence: TGTGCCAGCAGTGAAGTGGGGGAAGGAAATGAAGCTTTCTTT.

The rearrangement joins TRBV2 to TRBJ2-1; TRBD2 matches at 13 bases. The germline V gene encodes CDR1 SNHLY and CDR2 FYNNEI. Trimming removed 3 bases from V and 15 bases from J; junction bases left unmatched: 8. The CDR3 is 14 amino acids. The CDR3 region is CASSDRLAGGSRFF. CDR3 sequence (DNA): TGTGCCAGCAGTGATAGACTAGCGGGAGGTTCGCGGTTCTTC.

The sample holds many counts of this clonotype. The genes are TRBV12-3 or TRBV12-4 and TRBJ2-7, with 9 bases identical to TRBD1. The CDR3 sequence is 16 residues long. The J segment lost 5 bases and the V segment lost 0 bases, leaving 8 bases of the junction unmatched. The CDR3 protein is CASSLAHRGHDDEQYF. CDR3 DNA sequence: TGTGCCAGCAGTTTAGCGCACAGGGGGCATGACGACGAGCAGTACTTC.

This clonotype occurred many times. This sequence joins TRBV9 and TRBJ2-2; TRBD2 aligns across 7 bases. Germline trimming cut 3 bases from V and 7 bases from J; bases unmatched to any gene: 6. The CDR3 consists of 14 residues. Germline V CDR1 and CDR2: SGDLS, YYNGEE. The CDR3 sequence: CASSATSSGGELFF. CDR3 DNA sequence: TGTGCCAGCAGCGCGACTAGCTCGGGCGGGGAGCTGTTTTTT.

This clonotype came up a few times. V is TRBV7-9 and J is TRBJ2-7; 13 positions match TRBD2. This CDR3 comprises 17 residues. The ends lost 0 bases at V and 3 bases at J; junction bases unmatched: 5. The germline gives CDR1 SEHNR, CDR2 FQNEAQ (reference sequence). Here the CDR3 DNA reads TGTGCCAGCAGCTTAGCTTGGACTAGCGGGAGTTTCTACGAGCAGTACTTC. Translating it yields CASSLAWTSGSFYEQYF. The full variable domain, completed using reference TRBV7-9 and TRBJ2-7, is DTGVSQNPRHKITKRGQNVTFRCDPISEHNRLYWYRQTLGQGPEFLTYFQNEAQLEKSRLLSDRFSAERPKGSFSTLEIQRTEQGDSAMYLCASSLAWTSGSFYEQYFGPGTRLTVT.

This clonotype was counted between two and nine times. The rearrangement uses TRBV7-9 and TRBJ2-5, with 8 positions matching TRBD2. V was clipped by 3 bases and J by 5 bases; unmatched bases: 11. CDR1 and CDR2 from the germline V gene are SEHNR and FQNEAQ (reference sequence). The CDR3 covers 16 residues. The DNA for the CDR3 is TGTGCCAGCAGCTTCCCGGGAGGGGCGCGCCGGGAGACCCAGTACTTC. The encoded protein is CASSFPGGARRETQYF.

This clonotype was detected many times. This chain links TRBV5-1 with TRBJ2-1; 10 bases match TRBD1. Germline lookup yields CDR1 SGHRS and CDR2 YFSETQ. After removal of 0 bases from V and 16 bases from J, the junction contained 16 bases not matched to a gene. The CDR3 loop spans 16 amino acids. This CDR3 is CASSLASLPGGTGVFF. The CDR3 DNA follows: TGCGCCAGCAGCTTGGCCAGTCTTCCAGGCGGGACAGGGGTTTTCTTC.

V is TRBV2 and J is TRBJ1-5; tentatively, D is TRBD1 (5 bases). V lost 0 bases and J 5 bases, leaving 5 bases between the germline ends. The CDR3 runs 13 residues. In germline, CDR1 is SNHLY, CDR2 FYNNEI. CDR3 in DNA: TGTGCCAGCAGTGAAGCGGGGGATCAGCCCCAGCATTTT. This codes for CASSEAGDQPQHF.

The chain is built from TRBV29-1 and TRBJ2-2, with 8 bases lining up with TRBD2. CDR1 is SQVTM, CDR2 ANQGSEA, per germline. V lost 5 bases to trimming and J lost 3 bases; unmatched junction nucleotides: 5. CDR3 size: 14 residues. The CDR3 protein is CSVSGSSHTGELFF. The CDR3 region has the DNA TGCAGCGTTAGCGGGAGCTCTCACACCGGGGAGCTGTTTTTT.

This clonotype was counted ten times or more. This rearrangement joins TRBV28 to TRBJ2-7, with 10 bases fitting TRBD1. With V trimmed by 2 bases and J by 4 bases, 8 bases remained unmatched. Germline assignment: CDR1 MDHEN and CDR2 SYDVKM. This CDR3 contains 16 residues. CDR3 sequence reads: CASSLPGQGIRYEQYF. The CDR3 nucleotides read TGTGCCAGCAGTTTACCGGGACAGGGGATAAGGTACGAGCAGTACTTC.

This clonotype was observed at least ten times. V usage is TRBV11-2 and J usage is TRBJ2-3, with unresolved D. V was shortened by 5 bases and J by 3 bases, with 15 bases between the two germline ends. Germline values: CDR1 SGHAT, CDR2 FQNNGV. This CDR3 region has 15 residues. CDR3 DNA: TGTGCCAGCAGCGCAACGGGCCGTGGGACAGATACGCAGTATTTT. The encoded protein is CASSATGRGTDTQYF.

V is TRBV4-3 and J is TRBJ2-7; D call uncertain. Trimming left V 0 bases short and J 1 base short, with 13 bases between. This CDR3 comprises 16 residues. Germline-derived CDR1 and CDR2 are LGHNA and YSLEER. The CDR3 loop is CASSQDHRARSYEQYF. Here the CDR3 DNA reads TGCGCCAGCAGCCAAGATCATCGGGCTAGATCCTACGAGCAGTACTTC.

The chain joins TRBV7-2 to TRBJ1-2; the D is unclear. V dropped 6 bases and J dropped 5 bases, with 7 bases sitting between them. The CDR3 extends over 11 amino acids. Germline V gives CDR1 SGHTA, CDR2 FQGNSA. The CDR3 protein is CASSSKYGYTF. The CDR3 region has the DNA TGTGCCAGCAGTTCCAAGTATGGCTACACCTTC.

The sample holds many counts of this clonotype. The chain employs TRBV11-1 and TRBJ2-2, with 13 positions matching TRBD2. The CDR3 is made up of 20 amino acids. V was clipped by 6 bases and J by 5 bases; unmatched bases: 18. The germline V gene has CDR1 SGHAT and CDR2 FQDESV (reference sequence). The CDR3 here is CASRKWTPRTSGRGTGELFF. The CDR3 nucleotides read TGTGCCAGCAGGAAATGGACACCTCGGACTAGCGGGAGAGGTACCGGGGAGCTGTTTTTT.

The sample holds a few counts of this clonotype. The chain carries TRBV10-3 and TRBJ2-1; D is unresolved. This CDR3 spans 13 amino acids. Trimming took 7 bases from V and 5 from J, leaving 12 bases between them. Germline V gene sequence: CDR1 ENHRY, CDR2 SYGVKD. The CDR3 region is CAIMVGRDNEQFF. In DNA form, the CDR3 reads TGTGCCATCATGGTGGGCCGGGACAATGAGCAGTTCTTC.

V usage is TRBV27 and J usage is TRBJ2-5; TRBD1 or TRBD2 may be the D gene (6 bases each). The CDR3 covers 13 residues. The V and J ends lost 7 bases and 0 bases respectively, with 9 bases between them. From germline, CDR1 is MNHEY and CDR2 SMNVEV (reference sequence). This CDR3 is CASIGGNQETQYF. DNA for the CDR3: TGTGCCAGCATCGGGGGCAACCAAGAGACCCAGTACTTC.

In regard to this clonotype: A clone one base away is much larger, so this may be a read error. This chain joins TRBV6-4 and TRBJ2-1, with TRBD2 matching 13 bases. Germline lookup yields CDR1 MRHNA and CDR2 SNTAGT. The CDR3 sequence is 13 residues long. V shed 8 bases and J 8 bases; nucleotides not matched to a gene: 3. CDR3 in DNA: TGTGCCAGCCGGACTAGCGGGAGTGATGAGCAGTTCTTC. It specifies CASRTSGSDEQFF.

This sequence joins TRBV12-3 or TRBV12-4 and TRBJ1-1; D is undetermined. The V end lost 1 base, the J end lost 1 base, and 7 bases lay between the germline ends. This CDR3 has 14 residues. CDR3 nucleotide sequence: TGTGCCAGCAGTTTAGTGAGGGAGAACACTGAAGCTTTCTTT. Amino acid sequence: CASSLVRENTEAFF.